The rows below give T cell receptor beta chains drawn from one sample of a study of T-cell reconstitution after alpha-beta-depleted transplantation in children. TCRdb re-derived calls from the PCR reads in MiXCR, one entry per CDR3 protein. The repertoire consists of 100,000 to 150,000 distinct CDR3 sequences, with more than 20% occurring once and the leading ten covering under 12%. Sequenced here: PBMCs, mostly from graft donor cells, sampled 180 days after TCRalphabeta/CD19-depleted stem cell transplant. Receptors originate from a male patient between 2 and 9 years old who had a stem cell transplant for chronic granulomatous disease, so the T cells may come from the graft donor. Each CDR3 is given with its conserved first and last residue. A D gene is named only where the DNA matches it firmly. Clone size, where shown, is once, few, many, or a class for clones that have expanded.

j_call d_call clone_size v_call cdr3_nt cdr3_aa
TRBJ1-5 NA few TRBV7-2 TGTGCCAGCAGCTTAGGGATAAATCAGCCCCAGCATTTT CASSLGINQPQHF
TRBJ1-2 NA many TRBV10-3 TGTGCCATCAGTGGATGGGCCAACTATGGCTACACCTTC CAISGWANYGYTF
TRBJ2-7 NA NA TRBV12-3/TRBV12-4 TGTGCCAGCAGTTTAACAATATCCTACGAGCAGTACTTC CASSLTISYEQYF
TRBJ2-7 TRBD1 NA TRBV20-1 TGCAGTGCTAGAGAAGCCGACAGGGCCTACGAGCAGTACTTC CSAREADRAYEQYF
TRBJ1-5 TRBD1 many TRBV12-3/TRBV12-4 TGTGCCAGCAGCCCCCGACAGGGAAATCAGCCCCAGCATTTT CASSPRQGNQPQHF
TRBJ2-1 NA NA TRBV3-1 TGTGCCAGCAGCCTGTTTGTATCCTACAATGAGCAGTTCTTC CASSLFVSYNEQFF
TRBJ1-6 NA many TRBV29-1 TGCAGCGTTGACGGATCTTATGGGCTGAATAATTCACCCCTCCACTTT CSVDGSYGLNNSPLHF
TRBJ2-3 NA many TRBV29-1 TGCAGCGTTGAAGGTGATAGCACAGATACGCAGTATTTT CSVEGDSTDTQYF
TRBJ2-2 NA once TRBV5-1 TGCGCCAGCAGCTTGGTAGGCCGCGTCGGGGAGCTGTTTTTT CASSLVGRVGELFF
TRBJ2-1 NA many TRBV12-3/TRBV12-4 TGTGCCAGCAGTTCGCGGACAGTATACAATGAGCAGTTCTTC CASSSRTVYNEQFF
TRBJ1-5 NA many TRBV28 TGTGCCAGCAGCCCGGCAGGGATCCCTAATCAGCCCCAGCATTTT CASSPAGIPNQPQHF
TRBJ2-3 NA NA TRBV6-5 TGTGCCAGCAGTTACTACAGGGATTCAGATACGCAGTATTTT CASSYYRDSDTQYF
TRBJ1-5 NA many TRBV7-2 TGTGCCAGCAGCCTTACAATGGGCGGCAATCAGCCCCAGCATTTT CASSLTMGGNQPQHF
TRBJ2-7 TRBD2 few TRBV12-3/TRBV12-4 TGTGCCAGCAGTAACGGACTAGCGGGGACCTACGAGCAGTACTTC CASSNGLAGTYEQYF
TRBJ2-3 TRBD1 few TRBV9 TGTGCCAGCAGCCGGGACAGGACCACAGATACGCAGTATTTT CASSRDRTTDTQYF
TRBJ1-2 NA many TRBV29-1 TGCAGCGTTGAAGAAACAGGGCTTAGGGGCTACACCTTC CSVEETGLRGYTF
TRBJ1-6 TRBD1 NA TRBV27 TGTGCCAGCAGCCCTAGCCCAGGGGGTTCGAGTTCACCCCTCCACTTT CASSPSPGGSSSPLHF
TRBJ2-5 NA NA TRBV12-3/TRBV12-4 TGTGCCAGCAGTTTGAGGGGGGGGGTGATTAGCCAAGAGACCCAGTACTTC CASSLRGGVISQETQYF
TRBJ2-1 TRBD2 few TRBV12-3/TRBV12-4 TGTGCCAGCAGTGGACGGGGCAAGACTAGCGGGGGCCCCAATGAGCAGTTCTTC CASSGRGKTSGGPNEQFF
TRBJ2-2 NA NA TRBV12-3/TRBV12-4 TGTGCCAGCAGGTCTCAGGGAGGAGGTGACACCGGGGAGCTGTTTTTT CASRSQGGGDTGELFF
TRBJ1-2 NA few TRBV29-1 TGCAGCGTAGGGGGGACACGGCGGGACTTAGACTATGGCTACACCTTC CSVGGTRRDLDYGYTF
TRBJ2-3 TRBD1 NA TRBV5-5 TGTGCCAGCAGCTTGGAGTGGACAGGGCTACTCACAGATACGCAGTATTTT CASSLEWTGLLTDTQYF
TRBJ1-2 TRBD1 NA TRBV24-1 TGTGCCACCAGTGACTCCGGGACAGACTATGGCTACACCTTC CATSDSGTDYGYTF
TRBJ2-2 NA NA TRBV7-8 TGTGCCAGCAGCCAAAGCCGACTCGGTGCGAACACCGGGGAGCTGTTTTTT CASSQSRLGANTGELFF
TRBJ2-1 TRBD2 NA TRBV12-3/TRBV12-4 TGTGCCAGCAGTTTTGGGATAGCGGGAGAGTACAATGAGCAGTTCTTC CASSFGIAGEYNEQFF
TRBJ2-1 TRBD2 NA TRBV29-1 TGCAGCGTAAGGACTAGCGGACTTTACGGGCAGTTCTTC CSVRTSGLYGQFF
TRBJ2-3 TRBD1 many TRBV15 TGTGCCACCACGTTTTTAGACAGGGCGGTGACAGATACGCAGTATTTT CATTFLDRAVTDTQYF
TRBJ1-2 TRBD1 NA TRBV3-1 TGTGCCAGCAGGGCACAGGGGAGGAACTATGGCTACACCTTC CASRAQGRNYGYTF
TRBJ2-3 NA NA TRBV15 TGTGCCACCAGCAGAGTATCGAAGGTGGGGGGCCGACCAGATACGCAGTATTTT CATSRVSKVGGRPDTQYF
TRBJ2-5 NA many TRBV7-2 TGTGCCAGCAGCTTAACGGCAGGGCAAGAGACCCAGTACTTC CASSLTAGQETQYF
TRBJ1-4 TRBD1 few TRBV28 TGTGCCAGCAGTTCAACCAGGGGGGCAACTAATGAAAAACTGTTTTTT CASSSTRGATNEKLFF
TRBJ2-3 NA many TRBV7-2 TGTGCCAGCAGCTTAGACGTAGCCAGACGAGGAGATACGCAGTATTTT CASSLDVARRGDTQYF
TRBJ2-1 TRBD2 many TRBV20-1 TGCAGTGCTAGACATCTAGCGGGAAGCTCCTACAATGAGCAGTTCTTC CSARHLAGSSYNEQFF
TRBJ2-3 TRBD1 many TRBV5-1 TGCGCCAGCTCACCGGGACAGGGGCCGCTAGATACGCAGTATTTT CASSPGQGPLDTQYF
TRBJ2-7 NA NA TRBV13 TGTGCCAGCAGCTTCAGGACCTCCTACGAGCAGTACTTC CASSFRTSYEQYF
TRBJ2-1 NA NA TRBV15 TGTGCCACCAGGACATTAGGCTACAATGAGCAGTTCTTC CATRTLGYNEQFF
TRBJ1-5 NA many TRBV5-5 TGTGCCAGCGGTACTCACGTGAATCAGCCCCAGCATTTT CASGTHVNQPQHF
TRBJ2-7 TRBD1 NA TRBV5-1 TGCGCCAGCAGCGTGGGACAGAACTACGAGCAGTACTTC CASSVGQNYEQYF
TRBJ2-7 NA NA TRBV10-3 TGTGCCATCAGTGAGTCCAGAGGGCCACCTACCTACGAGCAGTACTTC CAISESRGPPTYEQYF
TRBJ2-7 NA NA TRBV5-5 TGTGCCAGCAGCTTTGGGGGACACCTTGAGCAGTACTTC CASSFGGHLEQYF
TRBJ2-1 TRBD2 many TRBV20-1 TGCAGTGCTAGGGCTGGGAGGGGCCATGATGAGCAGTTCTTC CSARAGRGHDEQFF
TRBJ2-1 TRBD2 NA TRBV12-3/TRBV12-4 TGTGCCAGCAGTTCCGGGACTAGCGGGCTTTCCCGGTTCTTC CASSSGTSGLSRFF
TRBJ2-3 NA NA TRBV20-1 TGCAGTGCCCAAAGACGGATAGAAGATACGCAGTATTTT CSAQRRIEDTQYF
TRBJ2-1 TRBD2 NA TRBV5-8 TGTGCCAGCAGCTTGGTAGTAGCGGGAGGTGAGCAGTTCTTC CASSLVVAGGEQFF